The sample holds a few counts of the clone carrying this T cell receptor (beta chain). Its target is unknown. A single record per CDR3 protein comes from TCRdb applying MiXCR to the reads. The sample gives 150,000 to 200,000 distinct CDR3 sequences, under 20% of which show up once; approximately 18% is in the top ten. These data come from a study of T cell repertoires in cytomegalovirus infection. Study in general: An indication of both CMV infection and matching HLA type came from public TCR beta signatures. Points from the study as a whole: Cumulative frequency of public TCR beta families picked out carriers of CMV plus the relevant HLA. CMV-specific TCR beta clonotypes restricted by HLA-C dominated the ex vivo response.

Germline V gene sequence: CDR1 MNHEY, CDR2 SVGAGI. The CDR3 length is 15 residues. With V trimmed by 1 base and J by 7 bases, 4 bases remained unmatched. Sequenced: CD8+ T cells from PBMCs. The V and J genes are TRBV6-5 and TRBJ2-1; TRBD2 matches 10 bases. The clonotype comes from a human donor in good health (CMV status not recorded). Some clones in this sample may be carry-over from other donors' samples. The chain's CDR3 is CASSYLAGGGNEQFF. CDR3 nucleotides: TGTGCCAGCAGTTACTTAGCGGGGGGAGGGAATGAGCAGTTCTTC.